What follows describes a single T cell receptor beta chain. This specimen belongs to a study of blood T cell repertoires in COVID-19. For the study at large: The United States, Italy and Spain were the sources of the acute and convalescent COVID-19 samples.

How the authors handled the data: The authors estimated nucleated cell counts from reference gene primer amplification. TCRdb's table, derived via immunoSEQ multiplex PCR, lists solely in-frame clones and lacks some. Clonal size and the V and J genes are those of that table, whereas D and trimming came from the DNA. The sample includes about 210,000 clones, around 80% seen only once; the top ten take roughly 7.6%. The Seattle site enrolled patients during active infection and followed them longitudinally. This CDR3 has 14 amino acids. Between the trimmed V and J ends, which lost 2 bases and 1 base, there was a span of 10 bases. Germline values: CDR1 SGHNT, CDR2 YYREEE (reference sequence).

The source is a woman aged 80 or over with COVID-19, enrolled during active disease. The chain employs TRBV5-4 and TRBJ2-7; tentative D call: TRBD2 (5 bases). Sequencing was done on a sample of peripheral blood. CDR3 bases: TGTGCCAGCAGCTTAGGAGGAAGGTCCTACGAGCAGTACTTC. The encoded protein is CASSLGGRSYEQYF.